The rows below give T cell receptor beta chains drawn from one sample of a study of cytomegalovirus exposure and HLA in healthy donors. Generated by immunoSEQ multiplex PCR, the TCRdb table keeps only in-frame clones and is missing some. The sample records more than 130,000 clones, about 75% being singletons. The sequenced material came from PBMCs. The receptors derive from a man aged 18 to 35 in good health and CMV-seronegative. Both conserved end residues are part of each CDR3. A D gene is named only where the DNA matches it firmly. The size of a clone is reported for some rows only, either as once, few or many, or as a class for expanded clones.

TRBV11-3	TRBJ2-2	-	TRBD1	TGTGCCAGCAGCCAGGGACAGGGGTCGAACACCGGGGAGCTGTTTTTT	CASSQGQGSNTGELFF
TRBV9	TRBJ1-4	-	TRBD1	TGTGCCAGCAGCGAGGGGGCGGGTGAAAAACTGTTTTTT	CASSEGAGEKLFF
TRBV5-1	TRBJ2-7	-	TRBD1	TGCGCCAGCAGCTTGTCCGGGACAGTCTCCTACGAGCAGTACTTC	CASSLSGTVSYEQYF
TRBV5-4	TRBJ1-3	-	TRBD1	TGTGCCAGCAGCATGACAGGGGGTGCTGGAAACACCATATATTTT	CASSMTGGAGNTIYF
TRBV5-4	TRBJ2-1	-	TRBD2	TGTGCCAGCAGCTTGCGACGACTAGCGGGGGTGACCGATGAGCAGTTCTTC	CASSLRRLAGVTDEQFF
TRBV19	TRBJ2-3	-	TRBD1	TGTGCCAGTAGTATAGGGCGAGGGGGCAGCACAGATACGCAGTATTTT	CASSIGRGGSTDTQYF
TRBV6-5	TRBJ2-7	-	-	TGTGCCAGCAGTTACGCGGCGGGAACTCGGTACGAGCAGTACTTC	CASSYAAGTRYEQYF
TRBV29-1	TRBJ1-4	-	-	TGCAGCGTTGGTCTAACGGACAGAACTAATGAAAAACTGTTTTTT	CSVGLTDRTNEKLFF
TRBV2	TRBJ2-6	few	-	TGTGCCAGCAGTCCACAGGGTGGTGGGGCCAACGTCCTGACTTTC	CASSPQGGGANVLTF
TRBV5-5	TRBJ2-7	once	TRBD2	TGTGCCAGCAGCTGGCTAGCGGTATCCTACGAGCAGTACTTC	CASSWLAVSYEQYF
TRBV7-2	TRBJ2-7	-	-	TGTGCCAGCAGCTTAAGTCAACTCCTCTACGAGCAGTACTTC	CASSLSQLLYEQYF
TRBV30	TRBJ2-7	-	TRBD1	TGTGCCTGGAGTGGTCCAGGGGGCTACGAGCAGTACTTC	CAWSGPGGYEQYF
TRBV2	TRBJ2-1	-	-	TGTGCCAGCACTGTCGACACTTACAATGAGCAGTTCTTC	CASTVDTYNEQFF
TRBV5-4	TRBJ2-5	few	TRBD1	TGTGCCAGCAGCTTGGCCCGGACAGGGGGTCGAGAGACCCAGTACTTC	CASSLARTGGRETQYF
TRBV12-5	TRBJ2-3	few	-	TGTGCTAGTGGTTTGCAGGTGAGCACAGATACGCAGTATTTT	CASGLQVSTDTQYF
TRBV5-6	TRBJ2-7	few	TRBD1	TGTGCCAGCAGCACGACCGGGACAGGGTACTACGAGCAGTACTTC	CASSTTGTGYYEQYF
TRBV30	TRBJ2-3	-	TRBD2	TGTGCCTGGAGTCCTGGCGGGGGGATGGATACGCAGTATTTT	CAWSPGGGMDTQYF
TRBV6-1	TRBJ2-5	few	TRBD2	TGTGCCAGCAGTGAAGAAGGGACTAGCGGGAGGACCCAGTACTTC	CASSEEGTSGRTQYF
TRBV5-1	TRBJ2-7	-	-	TGCGCCAGCAGCCCTCGGACAGAATCTCGCGAGCAGTACTTC	CASSPRTESREQYF
TRBV28	TRBJ2-1	-	-	TGTGCCAGCAGTTTCCGGGGTGGGTCTGGCTCCTACAATGAGCAGTTCTTC	CASSFRGGSGSYNEQFF
TRBV6-5	TRBJ1-1	few	-	TGTGCCATCCGGAAGTCGGGGGATCGAGAAGCTTTCTTT	CAIRKSGDREAFF
TRBV7-2	TRBJ2-7	once	-	TGTGCCAGCAGCTTAGATTTGGGCTTTGGGTACGAGCAGTACTTC	CASSLDLGFGYEQYF
TRBV25-1	TRBJ2-7	-	TRBD2	TGTGCCAGCAGTTTCAGCGGGAGGGTTGGCGAGCAGTACTTC	CASSFSGRVGEQYF
TRBV18	TRBJ2-7	few	-	TGTGCCAGCTCCCCTAGCTCCTACGAGCAGTACTTC	CASSPSSYEQYF
TRBV28	TRBJ2-7	-	TRBD1	TGTGCCAGCAGTTCCCTGGGACAGGGGGCCTACGAGCAGTACTTC	CASSSLGQGAYEQYF
TRBV5-4	TRBJ2-1	-	-	TGTGCCAGCAGCTTGACCCAACACGAGCAGTTCTTC	CASSLTQHEQFF
TRBV5-5	TRBJ1-1	-	TRBD1	TGTGCCAGCAGCTTCCGAGACAGGGATCACACTGAAGCTTTCTTT	CASSFRDRDHTEAFF
TRBV29-1	TRBJ1-2	-	-	TGCAGCGAGGGGAATGGCTACACCTTC	CSEGNGYTF
TRBV5-1	TRBJ1-1	-	TRBD1	TGCGCCAGCAGCTCGACAGGGACCCTTAACACTGAAGCTTTCTTT	CASSSTGTLNTEAFF
TRBV6-6	TRBJ2-3	-	TRBD1	TGTGCCAGCAGTTACCGAACAGGGGGGAGGGATACGCAGTATTTT	CASSYRTGGRDTQYF
TRBV10-1	TRBJ2-7	-	TRBD2	TGCGCCAGCAGTGACCGAGCGGGATCGTACGAGCAGTACTTC	CASSDRAGSYEQYF
TRBV27	TRBJ1-2	once	TRBD1	TGTGCCAGCAGTCCATCGGGACAGACCTATGGCTACACCTTC	CASSPSGQTYGYTF
TRBV11-2	TRBJ2-7	-	TRBD2	TGTGCCAGCAGTCAACCCGGACTAGCGGGTCGCTACGAGCAGTACTTC	CASSQPGLAGRYEQYF
TRBV19	TRBJ2-1	-	-	TGTGCCAGTAGTACCGGACTATACAATGAGCAGTTCTTC	CASSTGLYNEQFF
TRBV5-4	TRBJ2-3	once	-	TGTGCCAGCAGCCTTGTAGACTCGAGCACAGATACGCAGTATTTT	CASSLVDSSTDTQYF